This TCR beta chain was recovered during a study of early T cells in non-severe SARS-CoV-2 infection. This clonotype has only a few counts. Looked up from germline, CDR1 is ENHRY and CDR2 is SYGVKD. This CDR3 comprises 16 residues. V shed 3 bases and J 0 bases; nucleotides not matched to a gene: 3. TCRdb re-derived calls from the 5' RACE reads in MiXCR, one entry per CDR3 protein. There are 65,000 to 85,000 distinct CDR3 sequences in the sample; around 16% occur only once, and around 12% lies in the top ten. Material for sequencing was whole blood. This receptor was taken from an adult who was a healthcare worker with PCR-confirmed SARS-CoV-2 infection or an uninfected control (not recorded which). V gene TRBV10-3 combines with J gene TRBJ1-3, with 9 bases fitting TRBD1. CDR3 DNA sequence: TGTGCCATCAGTGACCACAGGGGGCTCTCTGGAAACACCATATATTTT. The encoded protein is CAISDHRGLSGNTIYF.